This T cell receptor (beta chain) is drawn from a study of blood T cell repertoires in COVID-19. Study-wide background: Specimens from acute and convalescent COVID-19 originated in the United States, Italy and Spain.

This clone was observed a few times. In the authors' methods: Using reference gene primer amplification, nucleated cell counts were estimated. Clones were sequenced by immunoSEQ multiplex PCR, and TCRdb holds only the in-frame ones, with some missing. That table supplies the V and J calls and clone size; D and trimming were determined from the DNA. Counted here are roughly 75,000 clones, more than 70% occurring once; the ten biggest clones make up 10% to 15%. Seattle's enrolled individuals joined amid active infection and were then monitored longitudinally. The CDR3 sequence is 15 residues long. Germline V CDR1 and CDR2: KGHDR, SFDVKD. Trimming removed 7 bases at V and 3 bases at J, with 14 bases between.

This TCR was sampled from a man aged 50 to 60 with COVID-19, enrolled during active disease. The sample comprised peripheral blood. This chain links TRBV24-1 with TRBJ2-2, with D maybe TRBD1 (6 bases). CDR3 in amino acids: CATREQGRDTGELFF. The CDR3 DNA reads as TGTGCCACCAGAGAACAGGGAAGGGACACCGGGGAGCTGTTTTTT.